The present T cell receptor (beta chain) was sequenced within a study of OX40 agonist ivuxolimab in advanced cancers. This table comes from immunoSEQ multiplex PCR, and its TCRdb copy is limited to in-frame clones, with some not included. The sample lists about 76,000 clones, 65% to 90% seen once, with roughly 0.66% in the top ten. With 0 bases removed from V and 4 bases from J, the gap between germline ends came to 4 bases. Germline V CDR1 and CDR2: GTSNPN, SVGIG (reference sequence). This CDR3 spans 11 amino acids. The rearrangement links TRBV30 to TRBJ2-7; D call uncertain. This specimen was CD4+ or CD8+ T cells sorted from blood, taken in a trial of the OX40 agonist ivuxolimab. This TCR came from an adult with an advanced solid tumor such as melanoma, head and neck, liver or kidney cancer. The CDR3: CAWSVRYEQYF. CDR3 nucleotides: TGTGCCTGGAGTGTACGGTACGAGCAGTACTTC.